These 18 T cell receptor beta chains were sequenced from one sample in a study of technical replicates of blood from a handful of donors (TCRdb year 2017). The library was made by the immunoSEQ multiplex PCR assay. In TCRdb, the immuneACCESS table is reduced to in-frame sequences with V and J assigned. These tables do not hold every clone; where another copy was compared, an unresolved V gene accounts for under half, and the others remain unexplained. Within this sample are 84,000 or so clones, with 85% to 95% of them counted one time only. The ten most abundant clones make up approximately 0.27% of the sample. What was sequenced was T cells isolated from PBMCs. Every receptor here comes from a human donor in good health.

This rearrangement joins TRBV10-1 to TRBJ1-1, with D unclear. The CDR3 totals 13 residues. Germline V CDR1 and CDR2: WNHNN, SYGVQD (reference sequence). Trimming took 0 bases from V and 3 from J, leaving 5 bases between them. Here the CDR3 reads CASSESRYTEAFF. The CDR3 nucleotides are TGCGCCAGCAGTGAGTCTCGGTACACTGAAGCTTTCTTT.

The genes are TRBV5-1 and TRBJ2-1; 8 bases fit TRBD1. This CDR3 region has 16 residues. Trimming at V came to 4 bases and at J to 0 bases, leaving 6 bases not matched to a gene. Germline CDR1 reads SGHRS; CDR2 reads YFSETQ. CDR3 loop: CASSSGQGNSYNEQFF. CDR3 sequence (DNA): TGCGCCAGCAGCAGTGGACAGGGTAACTCCTACAATGAGCAGTTCTTC.

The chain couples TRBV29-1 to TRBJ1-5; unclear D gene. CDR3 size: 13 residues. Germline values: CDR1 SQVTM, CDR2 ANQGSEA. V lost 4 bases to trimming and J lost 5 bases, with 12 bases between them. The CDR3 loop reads CSVGHMADQPQHF. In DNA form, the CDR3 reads TGCAGCGTTGGCCACATGGCCGATCAGCCCCAGCATTTT.

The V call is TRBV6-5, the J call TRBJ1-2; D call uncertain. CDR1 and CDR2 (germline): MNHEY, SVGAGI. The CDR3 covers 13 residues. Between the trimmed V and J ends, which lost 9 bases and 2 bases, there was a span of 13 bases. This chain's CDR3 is CASHKSFNYGYTF. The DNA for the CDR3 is TGTGCCAGTCATAAGAGCTTCAACTATGGCTACACCTTC.

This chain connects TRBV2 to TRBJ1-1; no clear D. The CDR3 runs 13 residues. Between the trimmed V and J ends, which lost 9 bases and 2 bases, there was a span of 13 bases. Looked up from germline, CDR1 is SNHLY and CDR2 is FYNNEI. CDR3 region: CASRNRGNTEAFF. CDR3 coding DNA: TGTGCCAGTCGAAACCGGGGTAACACTGAAGCTTTCTTT.

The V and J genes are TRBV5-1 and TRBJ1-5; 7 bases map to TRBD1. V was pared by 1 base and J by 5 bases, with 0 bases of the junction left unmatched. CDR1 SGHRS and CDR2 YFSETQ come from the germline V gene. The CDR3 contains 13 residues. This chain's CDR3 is CASSLTGDQPQHF. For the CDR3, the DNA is TGCGCCAGCAGCTTGACAGGGGATCAGCCCCAGCATTTT.

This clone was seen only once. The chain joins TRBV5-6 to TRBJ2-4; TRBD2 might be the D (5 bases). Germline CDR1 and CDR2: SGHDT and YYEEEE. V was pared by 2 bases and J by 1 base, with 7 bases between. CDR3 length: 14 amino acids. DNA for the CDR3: TGTGCCAGCAGCTTCGGGGATGCCAAAAACATTCAGTACTTC. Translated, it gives CASSFGDAKNIQYF.

The CDR3 reads CASRGTGRNTEAFF. The CDR3 region has the DNA TGTGCCAGCCGAGGGACAGGGAGGAACACTGAAGCTTTCTTT. The gene calls are TRBV19 and TRBJ1-1; 9 nucleotides align to TRBD1. There are 14 residues in the CDR3. CDR1 LNHDA and CDR2 SQIVND come from the germline V gene (reference sequence). The V and J ends lost 9 bases and 1 base, in that order; junction bases with no gene match: 6.

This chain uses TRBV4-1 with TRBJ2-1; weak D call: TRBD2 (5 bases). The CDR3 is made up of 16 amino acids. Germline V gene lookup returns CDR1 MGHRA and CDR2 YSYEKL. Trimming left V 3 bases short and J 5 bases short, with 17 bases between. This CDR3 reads CASSHPIMGVNNEQFF. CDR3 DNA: TGCGCCAGCAGCCACCCAATTATGGGAGTTAACAATGAGCAGTTCTTC.

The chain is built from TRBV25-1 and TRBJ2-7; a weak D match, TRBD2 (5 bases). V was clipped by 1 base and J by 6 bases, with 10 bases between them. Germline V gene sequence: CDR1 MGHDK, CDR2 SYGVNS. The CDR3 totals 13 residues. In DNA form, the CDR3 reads TGTGCCAGCAGTGAATTAAGGAGGAGCGAGCAGTACTTC. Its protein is CASSELRRSEQYF.

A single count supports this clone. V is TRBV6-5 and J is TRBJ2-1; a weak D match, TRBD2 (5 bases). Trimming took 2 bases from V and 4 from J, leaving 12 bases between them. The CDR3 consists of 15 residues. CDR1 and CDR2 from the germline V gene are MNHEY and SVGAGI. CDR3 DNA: TGTGCCAGCAGTTACCACGGGGAGAGTTACAATGAGCAGTTCTTC. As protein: CASSYHGESYNEQFF.

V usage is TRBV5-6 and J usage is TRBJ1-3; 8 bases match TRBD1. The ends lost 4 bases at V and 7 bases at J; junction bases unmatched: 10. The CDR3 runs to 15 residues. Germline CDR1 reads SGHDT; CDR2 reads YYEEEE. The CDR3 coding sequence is TGTGCCAGCAGCGCACAGGGGGGGTTTGAGAACACCATATATTTT. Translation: CASSAQGGFENTIYF.

This CDR3 reads CASSRDRQETQYF. CDR3 DNA sequence: TGTGCCAGCAGCCGGGACAGGCAAGAGACCCAGTACTTC. V usage is TRBV7-3 and J usage is TRBJ2-5, with 8 bases lining up with TRBD1. The trim removed 5 bases at V and 2 bases at J, leaving 1 base unmatched. CDR3 length equals 13 residues. Germline V gene data show CDR1 as SGHTA and CDR2 as FQGTGA.

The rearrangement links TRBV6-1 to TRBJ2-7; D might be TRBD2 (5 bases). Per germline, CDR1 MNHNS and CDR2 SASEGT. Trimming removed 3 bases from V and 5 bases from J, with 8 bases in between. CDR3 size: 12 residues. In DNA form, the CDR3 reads TGTGCCAGCAGTGATCTCGGGGACGAGCAGTACTTC. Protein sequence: CASSDLGDEQYF.

The CDR3 sequence: CAWSVQHLEAFF. The CDR3 DNA sequence: TGTGCCTGGAGTGTACAGCATCTTGAAGCTTTCTTT. The chain employs TRBV30 and TRBJ1-1; D gene ambiguous. Germline CDR1 reads GTSNPN; CDR2 reads SVGIG (reference sequence). The V gene lost 0 bases and the J gene lost 7 bases, with 9 bases spanning the gap. This CDR3 is built from 12 residues.

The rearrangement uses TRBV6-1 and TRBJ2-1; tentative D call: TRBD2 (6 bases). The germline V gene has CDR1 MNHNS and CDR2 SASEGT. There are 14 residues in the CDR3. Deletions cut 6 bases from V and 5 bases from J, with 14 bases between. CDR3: CASSGGDTHNEQFF. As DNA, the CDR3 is TGTGCCAGCAGCGGCGGGGATACCCACAATGAGCAGTTCTTC.

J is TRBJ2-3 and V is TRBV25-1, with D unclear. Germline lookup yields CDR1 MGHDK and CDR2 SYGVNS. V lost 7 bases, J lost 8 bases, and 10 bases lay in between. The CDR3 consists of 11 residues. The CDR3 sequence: CASTRSGTQYF. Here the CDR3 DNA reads TGTGCCAGCACCCGGTCCGGTACGCAGTATTTT.

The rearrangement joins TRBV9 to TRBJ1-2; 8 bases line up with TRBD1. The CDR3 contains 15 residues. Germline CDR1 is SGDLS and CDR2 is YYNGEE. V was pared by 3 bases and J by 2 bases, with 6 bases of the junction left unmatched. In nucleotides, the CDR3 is TGTGCCAGCAGCGGGGGGGACAGGCTAAACTATGGCTACACCTTC. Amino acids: CASSGGDRLNYGYTF.